The sequence of this T cell receptor beta chain was determined in a study of blood T cells in healthy people across ages. For the second PCR, which ran for 7 to 11 cycles, a sample-barcoded 5' primer and a J-beta primer mix were used. TCRdb reanalysed the 5' RACE reads using MiXCR and keeps one entry per CDR3 protein. Found here are just under 900,000 distinct CDR3 sequences, around 28% of them singletons; the top ten hold roughly 17%. Material: blood. The clonotype originates from an elderly woman in good health.

The CDR3 is CSVEKGAGNTIYF. CDR3 in DNA: TGCAGCGTTGAGAAGGGGGCTGGAAACACCATATATTTT. The chain has TRBV29-1 and TRBJ1-3, with D tentatively TRBD1 (6 bases). V was cut by 3 bases and J by 2 bases, with 8 bases left in between. Germline lookup yields CDR1 SQVTM and CDR2 ANQGSEA. This CDR3 has 13 residues. Looking up the rest from reference TRBV29-1 and TRBJ1-3 gives the full variable domain: SAVISQKPSRDICQRGTSLTIQCQVDSQVTMMFWYRQQPGQSLTLIATANQGSEATYESGFVIDKFPISRPNLTFSTLTVSNMSPEDSSIYLCSVEKGAGNTIYFGEGSWLTVV.